This entry lists 3 T cell receptor beta chains sequenced from one sample in a study of CD8+CD57+ T cells in acquired aplastic anemia. CDR3 and TCR beta VDJ profiling relied on genomic DNA as the template. TCRdb ran MiXCR on the reads and lists one entry per CDR3 protein. This table has some 140,000 distinct CDR3 sequences, about 52% appearing once. An expansion of CD8+CD57+ cells by flow cytometry had been shown in patients chosen for sequencing. Sequenced input: sorted CD4+, CD8+, or CD8+CD57+ T cells (not recorded which) from PBMCs. The receptors come from a human donor with aplastic anemia.

The table lists this clonotype with many counts. The V and J genes are TRBV4-3 and TRBJ2-7, with D maybe TRBD2 (5 bases). V lost 3 bases and J lost 5, with 14 bases in between. This CDR3 region has 14 residues. The germline CDR1 and CDR2 sequences are LGHNA and YSLEER. The CDR3 sequence is CASSHRLGEDEQYF. The CDR3 DNA follows: TGCGCCAGCAGCCATAGACTCGGGGAAGACGAGCAGTACTTC.

On this clonotype: The junction differs from germline at one of its ends, possibly a read error. The chain links TRBV7-8 to TRBJ1-4; D call uncertain. The CDR3 consists of 12 residues. Germline CDR1 is SGHVS and CDR2 is FQNEAQ. Here the CDR3 reads CAGSLKYEKLFF. CDR3 bases: TGTGCCGGCAGCTTAAAGTACGAAAAACTGTTTTTT.

The chain links TRBV7-2 to TRBJ2-7; D call uncertain. The CDR3 spans 11 residues. Trimming removed 2 bases from V and 5 bases from J, with 4 bases in between. Germline V lookup: CDR1 SGHTA, CDR2 FQGNSA. CDR3 nucleotide sequence: TGTGCCAGCAGCTTAACGGACGAGCAGTACTTC. This codes for CASSLTDEQYF.